A single sample gave rise to the 22 T cell receptor beta chains below, sequenced in a study of blood T cell repertoires in COVID-19. Method: immunoSEQ multiplex PCR; TCRdb's copy keeps in-frame clones and lacks some. In the table there are some 66,000 clones, 91% of which are singletons. The material sequenced was peripheral blood. Every receptor here comes from a human donor in a cohort sampled during active COVID-19.

The rearrangement joins TRBV6-5 to TRBJ2-3; weak D call: TRBD2 (7 bases). Germline values: CDR1 MNHEY, CDR2 SVGAGI. The length of the CDR3 is 11 residues. V was cut by 9 bases and J by 6 bases, with 10 bases left in between. The CDR3 region is CARRGGDTQYF. The CDR3 DNA reads as TGTGCCAGGAGGGGGGGGGATACGCAGTATTTT.

The chain joins TRBV7-2 to TRBJ1-4; the D is unclear. Deletions cut 3 bases from V and 4 bases from J, with 9 bases between. This CDR3 has 14 amino acids. Germline V gene sequence: CDR1 SGHTA, CDR2 FQGNSA. CDR3 DNA sequence: TGTGCCAGCAGCTTGAGCGTAAATAATGAAAAACTGTTTTTT. Protein: CASSLSVNNEKLFF. Supplemented by reference TRBV7-2 and TRBJ1-4, the full variable domain reads GAGVSQSPSNKVTEKGKDVELRCDPISGHTALYWYRQSLGQGLEFLIYFQGNSAPDKSGLPSDRFSAERTGGSVSTLTIQRTQQEDSAVYLCASSLSVNNEKLFFGSGTQLSVL.

This clone was detected once. This chain connects TRBV7-9 to TRBJ2-1; D unresolved. Germline loops: CDR1 SEHNR, CDR2 FQNEAQ (reference sequence). Trimming removed 5 bases at V and 5 bases at J, with 16 bases between. This CDR3 contains 15 residues. CDR3 in DNA: TGTGCCAGCAGCCTCGTAAGCAACGTCAACAATGAGCAGTTCTTC. Protein: CASSLVSNVNNEQFF. Based on the CDR3 plus reference TRBV7-9 and TRBJ2-1, the full variable domain is DTGVSQNPRHKITKRGQNVTFRCDPISEHNRLYWYRQTLGQGPEFLTYFQNEAQLEKSRLLSDRFSAERPKGSFSTLEIQRTEQGDSAMYLCASSLVSNVNNEQFFGPGTRLTVL.

J is TRBJ2-5 and V is TRBV5-4, with 8 bases lining up with TRBD2. V dropped 4 bases and J dropped 0; count of bases not matched to a gene: 8. The CDR3 is 16 residues long. Germline CDR1 and CDR2: SGHNT and YYREEE (reference sequence). CDR3 sequence: CASSIQSGGHQETQYF. CDR3 sequence (DNA): TGTGCCAGCAGCATACAAAGCGGGGGCCACCAAGAGACCCAGTACTTC.

The genes are TRBV14 and TRBJ2-5; 12 bases align to TRBD2. This CDR3 has 18 residues. The V gene's germline CDR1 is SGHDN and CDR2 FVKESK. After removal of 9 bases from V and 2 bases from J, the junction contained 16 bases not matched to a gene. The CDR3, as DNA: TGTGCCAGACTCCCTAGCGGGGGGGTAAAGTGGGGACAAGAGACCCAGTACTTC. This encodes CARLPSGGVKWGQETQYF.

The J gene is TRBJ2-1, the V gene TRBV11-3, with no clear D. The CDR3 loop spans 14 amino acids. Germline-derived CDR1 and CDR2 are SGHNT and YENEEA. The V and J ends lost 5 bases and 4 bases respectively, with 12 bases between them. The CDR3 reads CASSPDFHYNEQFF. In DNA form, the CDR3 reads TGTGCCAGCAGCCCAGACTTCCATTACAATGAGCAGTTCTTC.

The genes are TRBV10-1 and TRBJ2-5, with D perhaps TRBD1 (6 bases). V was trimmed by 5 bases and J by 3 bases, leaving 10 bases between them. The CDR3 length is 13 residues. Germline values: CDR1 WNHNN, CDR2 SYGVQD (reference sequence). The CDR3 nucleotides read TGCGCCAGCAGTTCAGGGGCCAAAGAGACCCAGTACTTC. It codes for CASSSGAKETQYF.

This rearrangement joins TRBV5-1 to TRBJ2-7; tentatively, D is TRBD2 (5 bases). The germline V gene encodes CDR1 SGHRS and CDR2 YFSETQ. This CDR3 comprises 15 residues. Trimming pared 4 bases from V and 3 bases from J, leaving 17 bases between. The CDR3 here is CASSGQVGRGYEQYF. Written as DNA, the CDR3 is TGCGCCAGCAGCGGGCAGGTCGGTCGGGGCTACGAGCAGTACTTC.

The V and J genes are TRBV27 and TRBJ2-2, with 9 bases identical to TRBD1. The junction had 11 bases not matched to a gene; V was cut back by 5 bases and J by 1 base. This CDR3 is 18 amino acids long. Looked up from germline, CDR1 is MNHEY and CDR2 is SMNVEV (reference sequence). Here the CDR3 reads CASSGKVGQGRNTGELFF. The CDR3, as DNA: TGTGCCAGCAGTGGGAAAGTTGGACAGGGGCGGAACACCGGGGAGCTGTTTTTT.

The chain employs TRBV5-4 and TRBJ1-3; 7 nucleotides line up with TRBD1. The CDR3 sequence is 15 residues long. After removal of 4 bases from V and 7 bases from J, the junction contained 11 bases not matched to a gene. Germline loops: CDR1 SGHNT, CDR2 YYREEE (reference sequence). CDR3: CASSLSTGLRNTIYF. The CDR3 coding sequence is TGTGCCAGCAGCCTTTCGACAGGGTTAAGGAACACCATATATTTT.

The gene calls are TRBV11-2 and TRBJ2-7, with D perhaps TRBD1 (5 bases). Trimming left V 10 bases short and J 7 bases short, with 23 bases between. The CDR3 spans 14 residues. Germline V lookup: CDR1 SGHAT, CDR2 FQNNGV. The DNA of the CDR3 is TGTGCCACCAAGACAGACTTCCCTTCTCCGGAGCAGTACTTC. It yields the protein CATKTDFPSPEQYF. Full variable domain (remainder filled in from reference TRBV11-2 and TRBJ2-7): EAGVAQSPRYKIIEKRQSVAFWCNPISGHATLYWYQQILGQGPKLLIQFQNNGVVDDSQLPKDRFSAERLKGVDSTLKIQPAKLEDSAVYLCATKTDFPSPEQYFGPGTRLTVT.

The V gene is TRBV7-2, the J gene TRBJ2-2; possible D gene TRBD2, 6 bases. The germline gives CDR1 SGHTA, CDR2 FQGNSA. The CDR3 extends over 13 amino acids. Trimming shortened V by 5 bases and J by 7 bases, and 11 bases separated the two germline ends. CDR3 DNA sequence: TGTGCCAGCAGCCCAGCGGGTAGCGGGGAGCTGTTTTTT. Translating it yields CASSPAGSGELFF.

The J gene is TRBJ1-5, the V gene TRBV19, with 8 bases matching TRBD1. The V gene's germline CDR1 is LNHDA and CDR2 SQIVND (reference sequence). J gave up 5 bases and V 8 bases, and 11 bases lay outside the gene matches. This CDR3 has 15 residues. CDR3 in DNA: TGTGCCAGTCGAAGTCGCCCAGGGGGCTATCAGCCCCAGCATTTT. The encoded protein is CASRSRPGGYQPQHF.

This clone was seen only once. The chain joins TRBV28 to TRBJ1-6; D unclear. The CDR3 has 18 amino acids. Germline CDR1 MDHEN, CDR2 SYDVKM. V was cut by 2 bases and J by 2 bases, with 16 bases left in between. CDR3 amino acids: CASSLLSAGRTYNSPLHF. CDR3 in DNA: TGTGCCAGCAGTTTACTAAGCGCTGGGAGGACCTATAATTCACCCCTCCACTTT.

The CDR3 region has the DNA TGTGCCAGCAGCGTAGCTACGTCGACTAGCGGGGGGGAATTCACAGATACGCAGTATTTT. Its translation: CASSVATSTSGGEFTDTQYF. The gene calls are TRBV9 and TRBJ2-3, with TRBD2 matching over 14 bases. The germline CDR1 and CDR2 sequences are SGDLS and YYNGEE. J was trimmed by 2 bases and V by 0 bases; bases with no gene match: 11. This CDR3 spans 20 amino acids.

This chain uses TRBV2 with TRBJ1-4; 8 nucleotides align to TRBD1. The CDR3 extends over 15 amino acids. Germline lookup yields CDR1 SNHLY and CDR2 FYNNEI. Unmatched junction bases numbered 9, after V lost 4 bases and J lost 8 bases. The CDR3: CASSGTGIGGEKLFF. For the CDR3, the DNA is TGTGCCAGCAGTGGGACAGGGATAGGGGGGGAAAAACTGTTTTTT.

The chain carries TRBV5-5 and TRBJ2-1; TRBD1 matches at 8 bases. Germline lookup yields CDR1 SGHKS and CDR2 YYEKEE (reference sequence). The CDR3 has 18 amino acids. V was clipped by 1 base and J by 4 bases; unmatched bases: 13. The DNA for the CDR3 is TGTGCCAGCAGCTTGTTCGTGGGCGGACAGGGAATGTACAATGAGCAGTTCTTC. Protein sequence: CASSLFVGGQGMYNEQFF.

For the CDR3, the DNA is TGTGCCAGCAGCGACAGGGGGCCGAACACTGAAGCTTTCTTT. The encoded protein is CASSDRGPNTEAFF. The chain couples TRBV6-2 or TRBV6-3 to TRBJ1-1, with TRBD1 matching over 10 bases. Germline-derived CDR1 and CDR2 are MNHEY and SVGEGT. J gave up 1 base and V 6 bases, and 2 bases lay outside the gene matches. The CDR3 spans 14 residues.

This chain connects TRBV28 to TRBJ2-1, with 7 bases aligning to TRBD1. There are 16 residues in the CDR3. Germline assignment: CDR1 MDHEN and CDR2 SYDVKM. V lost 6 bases, J lost 4 bases, and 12 bases stayed unmatched. The CDR3 nucleotides read TGTGCCAGCAGATCTCCCGGACAGGTTATATACAATGAGCAGTTCTTC. Amino acids: CASRSPGQVIYNEQFF.

V gene TRBV21-1 combines with J gene TRBJ2-1; the table gives TRBD1 as D, unverified against the DNA. TRBV21-1 is a recognized pseudogene. The CDR3 contains 18 residues. The CDR3 nucleotides read TGTGCCAGCAGCAAAGCCCGTACCCAGGGGGCGACAGACAATGAGCAGTTCTTC. Its protein product is CASSKARTQGATDNEQFF.

This chain connects TRBV12-5 to TRBJ2-2, with a possible D match to TRBD2 (6 bases). There are 12 residues in the CDR3. Per germline, CDR1 LGHNT and CDR2 FRNRAP. The V end was cut by 9 bases, the J end by 3 bases, with 8 bases between. As DNA, the CDR3 is TGTGCTAGCGGGGGTCACACCGGGGAGCTGTTTTTT. Translating it yields CASGGHTGELFF.

The gene calls are TRBV2 and TRBJ1-5; D ambiguous. V lost 2 bases to trimming and J lost 4 bases, with 15 bases between them. The germline CDR1 and CDR2 sequences are SNHLY and FYNNEI. The CDR3 length is 16 residues. CDR3 sequence: CASSEREGKRNQPQHF. Here the CDR3 DNA reads TGTGCCAGCAGTGAAAGGGAGGGTAAACGGAATCAGCCCCAGCATTTT.